The clone carrying this T cell receptor (beta chain) counts as medium-sized (0.01 to 0.1%). CDR1 and CDR2 from the germline V gene are MNHNY and SVGAGI (reference sequence). The germline V and J ends were trimmed by 11 bases and 7 bases, with 8 bases remaining between them. The length of the CDR3 is 10 residues. Method: immunoSEQ multiplex PCR; TCRdb's copy keeps in-frame clones and lacks some. The data contain over 300,000 clones, about 84% of them seen just once; the ten biggest clones take up about 1.7%. The sample originates from a study of blood T cell repertoires in COVID-19. This clonotype originated in a woman aged 45-65 years with acute or convalescent COVID-19. The specimen was peripheral blood. V usage is TRBV6-6 and J usage is TRBJ1-4; D remains ambiguous. The CDR3 DNA reads TGTGCCCTCGGAGTTGAAAAACTGTTTTTT. Its protein is CALGVEKLFF.